The clone carrying this TCR beta chain was found a few times. Its target is not known. The sample originates from a study of CD8 T cell repertoires and HIV-1 epitope variants. This CDR3 is 14 amino acids long. Germline CDR1 is SGHRS and CDR2 is YFSETQ. Trimming took 0 bases from V and 4 from J, leaving 11 bases between them. Assay used: immunoSEQ multiplex PCR; TCRdb lists only in-frame clones, some missing. The sample includes approximately 5,700 clones, about 60% seen only once; the top ten take 35% to 50%. This clonotype was obtained from a male donor with HIV. This rearrangement joins TRBV5-1 to TRBJ2-7; D may be TRBD1 (5 bases). Sequenced input: cultured CD8+ T cells derived from PBMCs. The CDR3 DNA reads as TGCGCCAGCAGCTTGGAGGGGATGGAATACGAGCAGTACTTC. Its protein product is CASSLEGMEYEQYF.